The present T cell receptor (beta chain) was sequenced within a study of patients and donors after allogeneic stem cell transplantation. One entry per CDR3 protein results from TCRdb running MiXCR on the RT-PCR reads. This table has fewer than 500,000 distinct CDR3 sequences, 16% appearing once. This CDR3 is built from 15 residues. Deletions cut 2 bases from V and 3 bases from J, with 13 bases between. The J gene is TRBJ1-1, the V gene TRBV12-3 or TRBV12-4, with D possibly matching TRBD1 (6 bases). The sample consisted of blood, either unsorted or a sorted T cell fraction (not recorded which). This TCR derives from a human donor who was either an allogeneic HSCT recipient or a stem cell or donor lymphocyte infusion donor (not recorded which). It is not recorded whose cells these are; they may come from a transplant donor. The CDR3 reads CASSLLGTNHTEAFF. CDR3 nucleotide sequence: TGTGCCAGCAGTTTATTGGGGACAAACCACACTGAAGCTTTCTTT.